This is a list of T cell receptor beta chains from one sample in a study of blood T cell repertoires in COVID-19. Here immunoSEQ multiplex PCR was the method, and the copy in TCRdb shows in-frame clones only, minus some. The sample holds a few hundred thousand clones, approximately 87% seen once. The sequenced sample was PBMCs or T cells enriched from blood (not recorded which). The receptor set was obtained from a woman in her fifties or sixties who had recovered from COVID-19. Both conserved end residues are part of each CDR3. D genes are given only for firm matches. Clone size is not always given. Where it is, it says once, few, many or a class for expanded clones.

J,D,size,V,CDR3,DNA
TRBJ1-1,-,-,TRBV5-1,CASSVTGVMNTEAFF,TGCGCCAGCAGCGTAACCGGAGTCATGAACACTGAAGCTTTCTTT
TRBJ1-6,-,-,TRBV7-9,CASSPPGGTNSPLHF,TGTGCCAGCAGCCCCCCGGGGGGGACGAATTCACCCCTCCACTTT
TRBJ2-7,TRBD1,-,TRBV4-1,CASSVGTGEQYF,TGCGCCAGCAGCGTAGGGACAGGTGAGCAGTACTTC
TRBJ1-5,-,-,TRBV21-1,CASSKGADRGLSPQPQHF,TGTGCCAGCAGCAAAGGGGCGGACAGGGGGCTCTCTCCTCAGCCCCAGCATTTT
TRBJ2-1,TRBD2,-,TRBV7-7,CASSLGGSLYNEQFF,TGTGCTAGCAGCTTGGGCGGGAGCCTCTACAATGAGCAGTTCTTC
TRBJ2-1,-,-,TRBV4-2,CASSQEWRGHEQFF,TGTGCCAGCAGCCAAGAATGGCGGGGCCATGAGCAGTTCTTC
TRBJ1-5,-,once,TRBV3-1/TRBV3-2,CASSQGSWGNQPQHF,TGTGCCAGCAGCCAGGGCAGCTGGGGCAATCAGCCCCAGCATTTT
TRBJ1-2,-,-,TRBV3-1/TRBV3-2,CASGNGGGMDYGYTF,TGTGCCAGCGGAAACGGGGGGGGCATGGACTATGGCTACACCTTC
TRBJ1-4,TRBD1,-,TRBV19,CASSIMGQRTNEKLFF,TGTGCCAGTAGTATAATGGGACAGCGAACTAATGAAAAACTGTTTTTT
TRBJ1-2,TRBD1,-,TRBV12-3/TRBV12-4,CASSFGTGHGYTF,TGTGCCAGCTCGTTCGGGACAGGGCACGGCTACACCTTC
TRBJ2-7,TRBD2,-,TRBV28,CASRSGTSGGRASYEQYF,TGTGCCAGCAGGTCCGGGACTAGCGGGGGGAGGGCCTCCTACGAGCAGTACTTC
TRBJ1-2,-,-,TRBV5-1,CASSHDRPGNGYTF,TGCGCCAGCAGCCACGACAGACCAGGGAATGGCTACACCTTC